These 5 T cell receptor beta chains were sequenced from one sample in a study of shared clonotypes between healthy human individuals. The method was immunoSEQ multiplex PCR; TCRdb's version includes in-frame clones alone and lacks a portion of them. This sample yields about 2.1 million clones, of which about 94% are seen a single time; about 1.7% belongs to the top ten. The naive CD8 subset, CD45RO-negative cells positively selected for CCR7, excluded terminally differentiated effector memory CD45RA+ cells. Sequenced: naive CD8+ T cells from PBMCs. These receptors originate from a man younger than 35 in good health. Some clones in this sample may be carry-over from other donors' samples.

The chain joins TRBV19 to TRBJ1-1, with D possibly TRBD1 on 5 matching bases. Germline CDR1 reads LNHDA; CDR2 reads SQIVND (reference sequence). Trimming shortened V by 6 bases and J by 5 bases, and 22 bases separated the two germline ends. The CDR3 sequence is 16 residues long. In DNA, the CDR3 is TGTGCCAGTAGGACGGGCAGGGTGTGGGAGCGGACTGAAGCTTTCTTT. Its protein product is CASRTGRVWERTEAFF.

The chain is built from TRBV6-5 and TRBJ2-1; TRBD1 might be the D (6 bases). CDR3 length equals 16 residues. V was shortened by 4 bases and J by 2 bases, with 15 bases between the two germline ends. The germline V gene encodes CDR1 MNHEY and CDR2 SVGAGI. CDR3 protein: CASSSPGTGTYNEQFF. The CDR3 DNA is TGTGCCAGCAGTTCCCCGGGAACAGGGACCTACAATGAGCAGTTCTTC.

In nucleotides, the CDR3 is TGCGCCAGCAGCCAAGAGCCACAAAACGAGCAGTACTTC. Residues: CASSQEPQNEQYF. V usage is TRBV4-3 and J usage is TRBJ2-7; D gene ambiguous. There are 13 residues in the CDR3. Germline values: CDR1 LGHNA, CDR2 YSLEER. V dropped 0 bases and J dropped 5 bases, with 8 bases sitting between them.

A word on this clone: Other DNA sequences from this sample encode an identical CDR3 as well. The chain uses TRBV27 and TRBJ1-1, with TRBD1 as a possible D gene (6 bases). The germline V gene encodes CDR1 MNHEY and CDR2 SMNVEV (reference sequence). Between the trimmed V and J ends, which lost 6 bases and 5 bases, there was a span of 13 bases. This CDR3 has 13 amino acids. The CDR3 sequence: CASSSRGWTEAFF. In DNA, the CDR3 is TGTGCCAGCAGCTCCAGGGGTTGGACTGAAGCTTTCTTT.

The CDR3 region is CASSLAAGTYEQYF. The CDR3 DNA sequence: TGTGCCAGCAGCTTAGCGGCGGGAACCTACGAGCAGTACTTC. The V call is TRBV7-9, the J call TRBJ2-7, with D perhaps matching TRBD2 (6 bases). The CDR3 spans 14 residues. The ends were cut back, 0 bases at V and 2 bases at J, with 8 bases in the middle. Germline V gene lookup returns CDR1 SEHNR and CDR2 FQNEAQ (reference sequence).